These 23 T cell receptor beta chains share one sample of origin, sequenced in a study of T cell responses to AZD1222 COVID-19 vaccine. Generated by immunoSEQ multiplex PCR, the TCRdb table keeps only in-frame clones and is missing some. This sample has some 130,000 clones, with approximately 90% found just once. The specimen comprised peripheral blood, sampled 28 days after the second AZD1222 dose. All receptors derive from an adult who received the AZD1222 COVID-19 vaccine.

The chain combines TRBV29-1 with TRBJ1-5; 8 positions agree with TRBD1. CDR3 size: 13 residues. Germline V gene lookup returns CDR1 SQVTM and CDR2 ANQGSEA. The V and J ends lost 7 bases and 3 bases, in that order; junction bases with no gene match: 5. DNA for the CDR3: TGCAGCGCTGGGGGACAGGCCAATCAGCCCCAGCATTTT. This translates into CSAGGQANQPQHF.

This clone was seen only once. The gene calls are TRBV30 and TRBJ2-3; D unclear. This CDR3 region has 13 residues. With 4 bases removed from V and 10 bases from J, the gap between germline ends came to 18 bases. Germline V gene sequence: CDR1 GTSNPN, CDR2 SVGIG (reference sequence). CDR3 DNA: TGTGCCTGGAAGTTTTATCGCTCCGGTGCGCAGTATTTT. It translates to CAWKFYRSGAQYF.

The rearrangement joins TRBV29-1 to TRBJ1-5; a possible D gene is TRBD1 (5 bases). The CDR3 has 14 residues. Per the germline V gene, CDR1 is SQVTM and CDR2 is ANQGSEA. The V gene lost 4 bases and the J gene lost 5 bases, with 15 bases spanning the gap. CDR3 sequence: CSVAFGGRDQPQHF. The CDR3 DNA follows: TGCAGCGTTGCTTTCGGGGGGAGGGATCAGCCCCAGCATTTT.

This sequence joins TRBV2 and TRBJ2-5; 10 nucleotides match TRBD1. The CDR3 is made up of 13 amino acids. Germline V gene lookup returns CDR1 SNHLY and CDR2 FYNNEI. V shed 6 bases, J shed 5 bases, and the junction held 3 bases outside the gene matches. This chain's CDR3 is CASRTGGPETQYF. The CDR3 DNA reads TGTGCCAGCAGGACAGGGGGCCCTGAGACCCAGTACTTC.

V is TRBV6-5 and J is TRBJ2-3; no definite D call. V was cut by 7 bases and J by 3 bases, with 17 bases left in between. The germline CDR1 and CDR2 sequences are MNHEY and SVGAGI. The CDR3 has 15 amino acids. The CDR3 coding sequence is TGTGCCAGCATGGGCCTGGGGTCACGGACAGATACGCAGTATTTT. Encoded protein: CASMGLGSRTDTQYF.

CDR3: CSVKLQYHGYTF. DNA for the CDR3: TGCAGCGTCAAACTTCAATATCATGGCTACACCTTC. This chain joins TRBV29-1 and TRBJ1-2; no firm D call. The CDR3 sequence is 12 residues long. Trimming removed 6 bases at V and 6 bases at J, with 14 bases between. Germline CDR1 is SQVTM and CDR2 is ANQGSEA.

The CDR3 coding sequence is TGTGCCAGTAGTCTTACTAGTTGGGTCTACAATGAGCAGTTCTTC. Its protein product is CASSLTSWVYNEQFF. The chain employs TRBV19 and TRBJ2-1; D perhaps matches TRBD2 (5 bases). The CDR3 runs to 15 residues. Trimming stripped 5 bases from V and 3 bases from J, with 14 bases between. Germline lookup yields CDR1 LNHDA and CDR2 SQIVND (reference sequence).

This clone was recorded once. This chain joins TRBV6-5 and TRBJ2-2; 8 bases fit TRBD2. V was clipped by 0 bases and J by 7 bases; unmatched bases: 7. This CDR3 comprises 16 residues. The germline V gene encodes CDR1 MNHEY and CDR2 SVGAGI. This CDR3 is CASSYSGTRGGGELFF. CDR3 in DNA: TGTGCCAGCAGTTACTCCGGGACTAGAGGCGGCGGGGAGCTGTTTTTT.

The gene calls are TRBV6-5 and TRBJ2-1, with TRBD2 as a possible D gene (5 bases). This CDR3 contains 15 residues. Trimming took 6 bases from V and 4 from J, leaving 16 bases between them. CDR1 and CDR2 from the germline V gene are MNHEY and SVGAGI. CDR3 in DNA: TGTGCCAGCAGACGCCGGGATCGGCGGTACAATGAGCAGTTCTTC. Translated: CASRRRDRRYNEQFF.

The chain employs TRBV2 and TRBJ1-1; no clear D gene. The CDR3 totals 14 residues. The germline V gene has CDR1 SNHLY and CDR2 FYNNEI. V was trimmed by 2 bases and J by 6 bases, leaving 13 bases between them. The CDR3 sequence is CASSERSRRAEAFF. In DNA form, the CDR3 reads TGTGCCAGCAGTGAAAGGTCCAGGAGGGCTGAAGCTTTCTTT.

This chain connects TRBV30 to TRBJ1-1, with D possibly matching TRBD1 (6 bases). From germline, CDR1 is GTSNPN and CDR2 SVGIG (reference sequence). Between the trimmed V and J ends, which lost 1 base and 4 bases, there was a span of 10 bases. This CDR3 region has 13 residues. This CDR3 reads CAWSATGSTEAFF. Written as DNA, the CDR3 is TGTGCCTGGAGTGCTACAGGGTCCACTGAAGCTTTCTTT.

The J gene is TRBJ2-1, the V gene TRBV7-2, with a possible D match to TRBD2 (5 bases). Per germline, CDR1 SGHTA and CDR2 FQGNSA. This CDR3 has 15 amino acids. The germline V and J ends were trimmed by 2 bases and 8 bases, with 16 bases remaining between them. As DNA, the CDR3 is TGTGCCAGCAGCTTATCGGTGGGAGTGATCGATGAGCAGTTCTTC. Translating gives CASSLSVGVIDEQFF.

The chain carries TRBV10-3 and TRBJ2-1, with D unresolved. Deletions cut 10 bases from V and 2 bases from J, with 15 bases between. Germline CDR1 ENHRY, CDR2 SYGVKD. The CDR3 extends over 14 amino acids. CDR3 nucleotide sequence: TGTGCCAGCGGCGGACCCTTGACCTACAATGAGCAGTTCTTC. It specifies CASGGPLTYNEQFF.

Here the CDR3 DNA reads TGTGCCAGCAGCTTAGGACAGGGTGGCGAGCAGTACTTC. Its protein is CASSLGQGGEQYF. The rearrangement uses TRBV7-9 and TRBJ2-7, with 7 bases lining up with TRBD1. V gave up 1 base and J gave up 6 bases; unmatched junction bases: 3. CDR1 SEHNR and CDR2 FQNEAQ come from the germline V gene (reference sequence). The CDR3 totals 13 residues.

This chain uses TRBV18 with TRBJ2-1; D is possibly TRBD2 (5 bases). The V gene lost 2 bases and the J gene lost 3 bases, with 8 bases spanning the gap. Germline-derived CDR1 and CDR2 are KGHSH and LQKENI. This CDR3 region has 14 residues. In DNA, the CDR3 is TGTGCCAGCTCACCATCGGGAAACTACAATGAGCAGTTCTTC. This gives the protein CASSPSGNYNEQFF.

The rearrangement joins TRBV5-1 to TRBJ1-5, with 7 bases lining up with TRBD1. From germline, CDR1 is SGHRS and CDR2 YFSETQ. With V trimmed by 0 bases and J by 6 bases, 6 bases remained unmatched. This CDR3 is built from 15 residues. DNA for the CDR3: TGCGCCAGCAGCTTGGAGACAGGGATCGGTCAGCCCCAGCATTTT. This sequence encodes CASSLETGIGQPQHF.

Comments on this clone: The junction does not match germline at one end; this may be a read error. The chain's CDR3 is CASTGGSSYNEQFF. In nucleotides, the CDR3 is TGTGCGAGCACGGGGGGCAGCTCCTACAATGAGCAGTTCTTC. The chain uses TRBV28 and TRBJ2-1, with D perhaps matching TRBD2 (7 bases). Germline CDR1 MDHEN, CDR2 SYDVKM. The CDR3 runs to 14 residues.

This clone was observed a few times. The chain is built from TRBV12-3 or TRBV12-4 and TRBJ1-5, with D perhaps TRBD1 (6 bases). This CDR3 region has 12 residues. The germline V and J ends were trimmed by 5 bases and 8 bases, with 10 bases remaining between them. CDR3: CASSAGVKPQHF. The CDR3 nucleotides read TGTGCCAGCAGTGCAGGGGTAAAGCCCCAGCATTTT.

V usage is TRBV18 and J usage is TRBJ2-7; 7 bases are shared with TRBD2. Germline V gene lookup returns CDR1 KGHSH and CDR2 LQKENI. Losses at the gene ends were 3 bases for V and 9 bases for J; bases not matched to a gene: 14. This CDR3 comprises 15 residues. CDR3 sequence: CASSPSGTLSGGQYF. CDR3 bases: TGTGCCAGCTCACCGTCCGGGACCCTGTCGGGAGGGCAGTACTTC.

This clone was counted a single time. The chain recombines TRBV14 with TRBJ1-1; D possibly corresponds to TRBD1 (6 bases). Germline V gene lookup returns CDR1 SGHDN and CDR2 FVKESK. The CDR3 covers 14 residues. Trimming shortened V by 5 bases and J by 5 bases, and 15 bases separated the two germline ends. The CDR3, as DNA: TGTGCCAGCAGCGACCAGGGGTGGTGGACTGAAGCTTTCTTT. Protein sequence: CASSDQGWWTEAFF.

V usage is TRBV7-9 and J usage is TRBJ1-2; 7 bases align to TRBD1. Trimming removed 5 bases from V and 0 bases from J; junction bases left unmatched: 6. CDR1 SEHNR and CDR2 FQNEAQ come from the germline V gene (reference sequence). CDR3 length: 15 residues. The CDR3 region has the DNA TGTGCCAGCAGCCCTACAGGGGAAGCTAACTATGGCTACACCTTC. Amino acids: CASSPTGEANYGYTF.

Many counts were recorded for this clone. This chain connects TRBV12-3 or TRBV12-4 to TRBJ1-2; weak D call: TRBD1 (5 bases). V was trimmed by 6 bases and J by 3 bases, leaving 8 bases between them. CDR3 size: 12 residues. This chain's CDR3 is CASSRGDYGYTF. The CDR3, as DNA: TGTGCCAGCAGCCGAGGGGACTATGGCTACACCTTC.

This clone has more than one count but fewer than ten. This rearrangement joins TRBV11-2 to TRBJ1-6, with 8 bases fitting TRBD1. This CDR3 region has 15 residues. Germline trimming cut 0 bases from V and 6 bases from J; bases unmatched to any gene: 1. Germline lookup yields CDR1 SGHAT and CDR2 FQNNGV. The CDR3 region has the DNA TGTGCCAGCAGCTTAGAGACAGGGGCTAATTCACCCCTCCACTTT. It specifies CASSLETGANSPLHF.